These 24 T cell receptor beta chains share one sample of origin, sequenced in a study of technical replicates of blood from a few donors. Clones were sequenced by immunoSEQ multiplex PCR, and TCRdb holds only the in-frame ones, with some missing. The table records almost 90,000 clones, about 94% of them present only once. The material sequenced was T cells isolated from PBMCs. The receptors were gathered from a human donor in good health.

This clone was detected once. The chain is built from TRBV7-9 and TRBJ2-5; 8 bases agree with TRBD2. Germline V CDR1 and CDR2: SEHNR, FQNEAQ (reference sequence). J was trimmed by 2 bases and V by 5 bases; bases with no gene match: 4. CDR3 length equals 14 residues. Here the CDR3 reads CASSALAGQETQYF. The CDR3, as DNA: TGTGCCAGCAGCGCCTTAGCGGGGCAAGAGACCCAGTACTTC. Together with reference TRBV7-9 and TRBJ2-5, the CDR3 gives the full variable domain: DTGVSQNPRHKITKRGQNVTFRCDPISEHNRLYWYRQTLGQGPEFLTYFQNEAQLEKSRLLSDRFSAERPKGSFSTLEIQRTEQGDSAMYLCASSALAGQETQYFGPGTRLLVL.

The chain is built from TRBV28 and TRBJ2-1; TRBD1 might be the D (5 bases). CDR1 MDHEN and CDR2 SYDVKM come from the germline V gene. The CDR3 contains 15 residues. The V gene lost 7 bases and the J gene lost 2 bases, with 15 bases spanning the gap. The DNA for the CDR3 is TGTGCCAGCATCAGGGTAACTAATACCTACAATGAGCAGTTCTTC. Translated, it gives CASIRVTNTYNEQFF.

This sequence joins TRBV9 and TRBJ2-2, with a tentative D call TRBD2 (5 bases). From germline, CDR1 is SGDLS and CDR2 YYNGEE. The CDR3 covers 13 residues. The ends were cut back, 7 bases at V and 0 bases at J, with 7 bases in the middle. In nucleotides, the CDR3 is TGTGCCAGCGGGGAGACGAACACCGGGGAGCTGTTTTTT. This codes for CASGETNTGELFF.

The V call is TRBV6-5, the J call TRBJ1-1; 7 nucleotides line up with TRBD1. The CDR3 has 12 residues. J lost 3 bases, V lost 6 bases, and 1 base had no gene match. Germline V gene lookup returns CDR1 MNHEY and CDR2 SVGAGI. CDR3 sequence reads: CASRTGDTEAFF. Written as DNA, the CDR3 is TGTGCCAGCAGAACAGGGGACACTGAAGCTTTCTTT.

The chain couples TRBV5-1 to TRBJ2-7; TRBD2 matches 8 bases. The CDR3 is 14 residues long. Trimming took 0 bases from V and 5 from J; bases not matched to a gene: 4. Germline V CDR1 and CDR2: SGHRS, YFSETQ. The CDR3 protein is CASSLDGRADEQYF. The CDR3 DNA follows: TGCGCCAGCAGCTTGGACGGGAGGGCCGACGAGCAGTACTTC.

This chain joins TRBV27 and TRBJ2-2, with TRBD2 identical over 13 bases. J was trimmed by 0 bases and V by 4 bases; bases with no gene match: 11. Germline V gene lookup returns CDR1 MNHEY and CDR2 SMNVEV (reference sequence). The CDR3 length is 20 residues. The CDR3 reads CASSYEGFGTSGTNTGELFF. The CDR3 DNA follows: TGTGCCAGCAGTTACGAAGGTTTTGGGACTAGCGGGACGAACACCGGGGAGCTGTTTTTT.

The rearrangement links TRBV6-1 to TRBJ2-7; 9 positions agree with TRBD1. There are 15 residues in the CDR3. CDR1 and CDR2 (germline): MNHNS, SASEGT. Trimming took 6 bases from V and 2 from J; bases not matched to a gene: 8. The chain's CDR3 is CASRPGTGSPYEQYF. In DNA form, the CDR3 reads TGTGCCAGCAGACCGGGGACAGGGAGTCCCTACGAGCAGTACTTC.

This chain links TRBV2 with TRBJ2-2; TRBD1 aligns across 7 bases. Germline V gene sequence: CDR1 SNHLY, CDR2 FYNNEI. Losses at the gene ends were 10 bases for V and 0 bases for J; bases not matched to a gene: 5. The length of the CDR3 is 14 residues. CDR3 sequence reads: CANPGQPNTGELFF. The CDR3 nucleotides are TGTGCCAACCCGGGACAGCCGAACACCGGGGAGCTGTTTTTT.

The CDR3 sequence is CASSPGQGFGYTF. CDR3 nucleotide sequence: TGTGCCAGTAGCCCGGGACAGGGCTTTGGCTACACCTTC. The chain uses TRBV19 and TRBJ1-2; 9 bases are a match to TRBD1. J was trimmed by 7 bases and V by 6 bases; bases with no gene match: 6. The CDR3 runs 13 residues. Germline CDR1 LNHDA, CDR2 SQIVND (reference sequence). The full variable domain, completed using reference TRBV19 and TRBJ1-2, is DGGITQSPKYLFRKEGQNVTLSCEQNLNHDAMYWYRQDPGQGLRLIYYSQIVNDFQKGDIAEGYSVSREKKESFPLTVTSAQKNPTAFYLCASSPGQGFGYTFGSGTRLTVV.

The V and J genes are TRBV7-9 and TRBJ1-5; TRBD1 is a possible D gene (6 bases). Looked up from germline, CDR1 is SEHNR and CDR2 is FQNEAQ (reference sequence). The CDR3 consists of 14 residues. The V end lost 4 bases, the J end lost 7 bases, and 14 bases lay between the germline ends. The CDR3 loop reads CASSSADRNQPQHF. The CDR3 nucleotides are TGTGCCAGCAGCTCAGCCGACAGGAACCAGCCCCAGCATTTT.

The chain combines TRBV7-8 with TRBJ2-3; 9 positions agree with TRBD2. V was pared by 3 bases and J by 4 bases, with 5 bases of the junction left unmatched. From germline, CDR1 is SGHVS and CDR2 FQNEAQ. The CDR3 is 15 residues long. CDR3 nucleotide sequence: TGTGCCAGCAGCTTTCGGTCTAGCGGGGCAGATACGCAGTATTTT. Its translation is CASSFRSSGADTQYF.

The chain is built from TRBV5-4 and TRBJ2-3, with 10 nucleotides matching TRBD1. The junction had 4 bases not matched to a gene; V was cut back by 3 bases and J by 6 bases. The CDR3 contains 14 residues. The germline V gene encodes CDR1 SGHNT and CDR2 YYREEE (reference sequence). Written as DNA, the CDR3 is TGTGCCAGCAGCTCCTGGACAGGGGGTGATACGCAGTATTTT. Protein product: CASSSWTGGDTQYF.

The chain employs TRBV7-2 and TRBJ1-2, with 9 bases identical to TRBD1. This CDR3 contains 13 residues. CDR1 is SGHTA, CDR2 FQGNSA, per germline. Trimming at V came to 8 bases and at J to 2 bases, leaving 3 bases not matched to a gene. CDR3 bases: TGTGCCAGCTGGGACAGGGTAAACTATGGCTACACCTTC. Translating gives CASWDRVNYGYTF.

The chain links TRBV9 to TRBJ2-7, with D possibly TRBD2 on 8 matching bases. The germline V gene encodes CDR1 SGDLS and CDR2 YYNGEE. CDR3 length equals 17 residues. V lost 2 bases, J lost 2 bases, and 20 bases lay in between. CDR3 protein: CASSVGTAGRGTYEQYF. The CDR3 DNA reads TGTGCCAGCAGCGTGGGGACAGCCGGGAGGGGCACCTACGAGCAGTACTTC.

V gene TRBV18 combines with J gene TRBJ1-1, with 10 bases identical to TRBD1. Per germline, CDR1 KGHSH and CDR2 LQKENI. V lost 5 bases, J lost 4 bases, and 1 base stayed unmatched. The CDR3 is 13 residues long. The CDR3 region is CASSRDRGTEAFF. CDR3 bases: TGTGCCAGCTCAAGGGACAGGGGCACTGAAGCTTTCTTT.

This sequence joins TRBV30 and TRBJ1-1; D may be TRBD1 (6 bases). V lost 1 base to trimming and J lost 3 bases, with 12 bases between them. The CDR3 is made up of 14 amino acids. CDR1 and CDR2 from the germline V gene are GTSNPN and SVGIG (reference sequence). The CDR3 DNA is TGTGCCTGGAGTGACCAGGGGTGGTACACTGAAGCTTTCTTT. Translating gives CAWSDQGWYTEAFF.

This chain connects TRBV11-2 to TRBJ1-2, with TRBD1 matching 8 bases. V trimming: 2 bases; J trimming: 3 bases; junction bases outside the gene matches: 2. The CDR3 runs 14 residues. Germline V gene lookup returns CDR1 SGHAT and CDR2 FQNNGV. The chain's CDR3 is CASSLYRGDYGYTF. The CDR3 DNA follows: TGTGCCAGCAGCTTATACAGGGGGGACTATGGCTACACCTTC. The full variable domain, in which reference TRBV11-2 and TRBJ1-2 provide the parts outside the CDR3, is EAGVAQSPRYKIIEKRQSVAFWCNPISGHATLYWYQQILGQGPKLLIQFQNNGVVDDSQLPKDRFSAERLKGVDSTLKIQPAKLEDSAVYLCASSLYRGDYGYTFGSGTRLTVV.

The chain is built from TRBV2 and TRBJ2-2, with TRBD1 matching 7 bases. Per germline, CDR1 SNHLY and CDR2 FYNNEI. J lost 9 bases, V lost 7 bases, and 8 bases had no gene match. This CDR3 comprises 13 residues. The CDR3 protein is CASKEQGLRELFF. In DNA, the CDR3 is TGTGCCAGCAAAGAACAGGGGCTTCGGGAGCTGTTTTTT.

This clone appeared once. The chain couples TRBV11-3 to TRBJ2-2, with no clear D. The CDR3 spans 12 residues. With 5 bases removed from V and 2 bases from J, the gap between germline ends came to 3 bases. CDR1 SGHNT and CDR2 YENEEA come from the germline V gene. CDR3 residues: CASSLNTGELFF. The CDR3 bases are TGTGCCAGCAGCCTCAACACCGGGGAGCTGTTTTTT.

In its sample, this clone was seen once. The chain couples TRBV7-6 to TRBJ2-7; D might be TRBD1 (6 bases). In germline, CDR1 is SGHVS, CDR2 FNYEAQ. The CDR3 covers 14 residues. The ends were cut back, 4 bases at V and 7 bases at J, with 17 bases in the middle. The CDR3, as DNA: TGTGCCAGCAGCTCTGACAGGCTTGCCAGGGAGCAGTACTTC. It specifies CASSSDRLAREQYF.

V is TRBV2 and J is TRBJ2-2, with TRBD1 identical over 11 bases. The V gene end was trimmed by 9 bases and the J gene end by 2 bases; junction bases not matched to a gene: 2. The CDR3 totals 14 residues. CDR1 is SNHLY and CDR2 is FYNNEI in the germline V gene. CDR3 loop: CASRTGGNTGELFF. CDR3 sequence (DNA): TGTGCCAGTCGGACAGGGGGCAACACCGGGGAGCTGTTTTTT.

V gene TRBV6-5 combines with J gene TRBJ1-5; tentative D call: TRBD1 (6 bases). V dropped 5 bases and J dropped 4 bases, with 6 bases sitting between them. Per germline, CDR1 MNHEY and CDR2 SVGAGI. The CDR3 has 12 amino acids. CDR3 amino acids: CASSTGNQPQHF. CDR3 nucleotides: TGTGCCAGCAGTACAGGGAATCAGCCCCAGCATTTT.

In nucleotides, the CDR3 is TGCGCCAGCAGCCAGCCCGCGGGACTAGCGGGAGGCCGAGAGACCCAGTACTTC. It yields the protein CASSQPAGLAGGRETQYF. The chain employs TRBV4-1 and TRBJ2-5, with 15 bases matching TRBD2. The CDR3 covers 18 residues. Trimming cost V 3 bases and J 4 bases; bases outside gene matches: 9. The germline V gene encodes CDR1 MGHRA and CDR2 YSYEKL.

The gene calls are TRBV4-1 and TRBJ2-7; 11 nucleotides agree with TRBD2. The V and J ends lost 1 base and 5 bases, in that order; junction bases with no gene match: 4. The length of the CDR3 is 15 residues. CDR1 and CDR2 (germline): MGHRA, YSYEKL. The CDR3 loop reads CASSQGGLAEDEQYF. The CDR3 region has the DNA TGCGCCAGCAGCCAAGGGGGACTAGCGGAGGACGAGCAGTACTTC.